The entry below describes one T cell receptor beta chain. Germline V lookup: CDR1 MNHEY, CDR2 SVGAGI. CDR3 size: 14 residues. V lost 5 bases and J lost 6; bases outside the gene matches: 4. The data are from a study of cytomegalovirus exposure and HLA in healthy donors. PCR was performed using 60 Vbeta and 13 Jbeta primers. Only in-frame clones appear in the TCRdb table, and some are missing; sequencing was by immunoSEQ multiplex PCR. The sample comprises some 210,000 clones, about four fifths of which are singletons, and roughly 10% rests with the top ten. This chain joins TRBV6-5 and TRBJ1-5; the match to TRBD1 covers 10 bases. The clonotype originates from a woman in her forties or fifties in good health and CMV-seropositive. Sequenced material: PBMCs. The CDR3 DNA follows: TGTGCCAGCAGTGGGACAGGGGTCGGTCAGCCCCAGCATTTT. It translates to CASSGTGVGQPQHF.